A single sample is the source of the 26 T cell receptor beta chains below, sequenced in a study of T-cell memory formation after mild COVID-19. TCRdb itself ran the 5' RACE reads through MiXCR, one entry per CDR3 protein. This sample has roughly 450,000 distinct CDR3 sequences, with about 20% found just once. Sequences were obtained from PBMCs or a T cell subset sorted from them (not recorded which). The receptors come from an adult woman who had mild COVID-19 (a few samples of this study predate the infection). Cell type and time point are not known.

The V gene is TRBV7-2, the J gene TRBJ2-3, with 7 bases identical to TRBD2. V was clipped by 5 bases and J by 0 bases; unmatched bases: 5. This CDR3 has 15 residues. Germline loops: CDR1 SGHTA, CDR2 FQGNSA. CDR3 region: CASSPRGVSTDTQYF. The CDR3 DNA follows: TGTGCCAGCAGCCCACGGGGGGTTAGCACAGATACGCAGTATTTT.

This clonotype was counted only a few times. The chain employs TRBV2 and TRBJ2-1; D may be TRBD2 (6 bases). The germline CDR1 and CDR2 sequences are SNHLY and FYNNEI. This CDR3 is built from 15 residues. Trimming shortened V by 7 bases and J by 0 bases, and 13 bases separated the two germline ends. The CDR3 sequence: CASTPNGGSYNEQFF. In nucleotides, the CDR3 is TGTGCCAGCACCCCTAACGGGGGCTCCTACAATGAGCAGTTCTTC. The full variable domain, completed using reference TRBV2 and TRBJ2-1, is EPEVTQTPSHQVTQMGQEVILRCVPISNHLYFYWYRQILGQKVEFLVSFYNNEISEKSEIFDDQFSVERPDGSNFTLKIRSTKLEDSAMYFCASTPNGGSYNEQFFGPGTRLTVL.

With regard to this clonotype: The conserved final phenylalanine or tryptophan is absent from the CDR3, which likely points to a read error. The DNA is omitted, as the CDR3 cannot be located on it reliably, and the CDR3 follows TCRdb's listing. The rearrangement links TRBV29-1 to TRBJ2-1; the table's D gene call, TRBD1, was not cross checked with the DNA. CDR1 and CDR2 (germline): SQVTM, ANQGSEA. The CDR3 has 10 residues if both end residues are counted. The CDR3 sequence: CSVERTGIHL.

The rearrangement joins TRBV7-8 to TRBJ2-1, with 8 bases aligning to TRBD1. The CDR3 has 14 amino acids. Per germline, CDR1 SGHVS and CDR2 FQNEAQ. V trimming: 8 bases; J trimming: 6 bases; junction bases outside the gene matches: 9. CDR3 loop: CASLTGGLLNEQFF. CDR3 bases: TGTGCCAGCCTTACAGGGGGATTACTCAATGAGCAGTTCTTC.

This clonotype was observed many times. The chain recombines TRBV7-2 with TRBJ2-3, with D tentatively TRBD2 (5 bases). Looked up from germline, CDR1 is SGHTA and CDR2 is FQGNSA. The V gene lost 1 base and the J gene lost 5 bases, with 7 bases spanning the gap. The CDR3 is 13 amino acids. In nucleotides, the CDR3 is TGTGCCAGCAGCTTAGGAGGGAGAGATACGCAGTATTTT. Protein: CASSLGGRDTQYF.

The V gene is TRBV9, the J gene TRBJ2-1, with 7 bases lining up with TRBD1. V shed 0 bases and J 5 bases; nucleotides not matched to a gene: 5. Germline values: CDR1 SGDLS, CDR2 YYNGEE. The CDR3 extends over 15 amino acids. CDR3 coding DNA: TGTGCCAGCAGCGTAGACCCGGGACAGAACAATGAGCAGTTCTTC. Residues: CASSVDPGQNNEQFF.

This clonotype was found a few times. The genes are TRBV30 and TRBJ1-2, with TRBD1 matching over 7 bases. The CDR3 is 14 amino acids. CDR1 is GTSNPN and CDR2 is SVGIG in the germline V gene (reference sequence). Trimming removed 4 bases from V and 4 bases from J; junction bases left unmatched: 9. In DNA form, the CDR3 reads TGTGCCTGGAATCTAAGGGGGCAGAGCTATGGCTACACCTTC. This gives the protein CAWNLRGQSYGYTF.

This clonotype has only a few counts. This chain connects TRBV7-9 to TRBJ2-2; 7 bases match TRBD2. This CDR3 is 15 amino acids long. With V trimmed by 4 bases and J by 6 bases, 8 bases remained unmatched. Germline V gene data show CDR1 as SEHNR and CDR2 as FQNEAQ (reference sequence). CDR3 coding DNA: TGTGCCAGCAGCTCCCTTGGGGCGGGAGCCGGGGAGCTGTTTTTT. Translation gives CASSSLGAGAGELFF.

This chain connects TRBV4-1 to TRBJ2-1, with D perhaps matching TRBD1 or TRBD2 (6 bases each). The V end was cut by 0 bases, the J end by 2 bases, with 17 bases between. CDR3 length: 18 amino acids. Germline lookup yields CDR1 MGHRA and CDR2 YSYEKL. The CDR3 is CASSQERMRGGTYNEQFF. CDR3 coding DNA: TGCGCCAGCAGCCAAGAAAGAATGAGAGGGGGGACCTACAATGAGCAGTTCTTC.

The rearrangement uses TRBV29-1 and TRBJ2-4, with TRBD2 matching 13 bases. Trimming removed 6 bases from V and 6 bases from J; junction bases left unmatched: 11. CDR3 length: 16 residues. Germline-derived CDR1 and CDR2 are SQVTM and ANQGSEA. This chain's CDR3 is CSVAGTSGASTNIQYF. The CDR3 nucleotides read TGCAGCGTCGCCGGGACTAGCGGGGCCTCGACAAACATTCAGTACTTC.

This clonotype came up a few times. The genes are TRBV2 and TRBJ2-3; D is ambiguous. Germline CDR1 SNHLY, CDR2 FYNNEI. V gave up 6 bases and J gave up 5 bases, with 9 bases separating them. The CDR3 has 12 residues. CDR3 loop: CASRALLDTQYF. CDR3 bases: TGTGCCAGCAGGGCCCTCCTAGATACGCAGTATTTT.

This clonotype was found a few times. This chain uses TRBV10-2 with TRBJ2-7, with 12 nucleotides matching TRBD2. This CDR3 region has 15 residues. After removal of 7 bases from V and 6 bases from J, the junction contained 10 bases not matched to a gene. CDR1 WSHSY and CDR2 SAAADI come from the germline V gene. The CDR3 is CASTSGRAPFTEQYF. CDR3 nucleotide sequence: TGCGCCAGCACTAGCGGGAGGGCCCCCTTCACCGAGCAGTACTTC.

This clonotype was detected a few times. This CDR3 reads CSSRFRTYEQYF. The CDR3 coding sequence is TGCAGTTCTCGGTTCAGGACCTACGAGCAGTACTTC. This chain uses TRBV20-1 with TRBJ2-7; D is unclear. Germline V gives CDR1 DFQATT, CDR2 SNEGSKA (reference sequence). The germline V and J ends were trimmed by 8 bases and 2 bases, with 13 bases remaining between them. The CDR3 runs to 12 residues.

The chain joins TRBV15 to TRBJ2-3; D is perhaps TRBD1 or TRBD2 (5 bases each). V was clipped by 5 bases and J by 2 bases, with 17 bases between them. The germline gives CDR1 LNHNV, CDR2 YYDKDF (reference sequence). This CDR3 has 16 amino acids. CDR3 nucleotides: TGTGCCACCAGCCTGAAGCCCGCCGGGGCCACAGATACGCAGTATTTT. Protein product: CATSLKPAGATDTQYF.

The V and J genes are TRBV24-1 and TRBJ2-5; 7 nucleotides line up with TRBD1. This CDR3 comprises 15 residues. Unmatched junction bases numbered 9, after V lost 5 bases and J lost 4 bases. The germline gives CDR1 KGHDR, CDR2 SFDVKD. The DNA of the CDR3 is TGTGCCACCAGTGCAACAGGGGTACTTGGAGAGACCCAGTACTTC. It encodes CATSATGVLGETQYF.

This clonotype has just a few counts. The chain couples TRBV2 to TRBJ2-3, with D possibly called TRBD1 or TRBD2 (5 bases each). CDR1 and CDR2 from the germline V gene are SNHLY and FYNNEI. This CDR3 has 15 amino acids. With 3 bases removed from V and 1 base from J, the gap between germline ends came to 11 bases. The CDR3 DNA reads TGTGCCAGCAGTGATTTGGGGGTAGGCACAGATACGCAGTATTTT. Its translation is CASSDLGVGTDTQYF.

This clonotype has a handful of counts. The rearrangement links TRBV2 to TRBJ2-1, with TRBD2 identical over 13 bases. The CDR3 has 16 residues. Germline V gene data show CDR1 as SNHLY and CDR2 as FYNNEI. Losses at the gene ends were 6 bases for V and 3 bases for J; bases not matched to a gene: 5. CDR3 in amino acids: CASSGTSGVDYNEQFF. The CDR3 region has the DNA TGTGCCAGCAGCGGGACTAGCGGGGTGGACTACAATGAGCAGTTCTTC.

This clonotype came up many times. This rearrangement joins TRBV24-1 to TRBJ1-1, with D possibly being TRBD1 (6 bases). With 6 bases removed from V and 2 bases from J, the gap between germline ends came to 9 bases. This CDR3 region has 13 residues. CDR1 KGHDR and CDR2 SFDVKD come from the germline V gene. The CDR3 sequence is CATSTGPNTEAFF. DNA of the CDR3: TGTGCCACCAGTACAGGGCCAAACACTGAAGCTTTCTTT.

This clonotype was seen many times. The gene calls are TRBV20-1 and TRBJ2-7, with a tentative D call TRBD1 (5 bases). The length of the CDR3 is 14 residues. CDR1 is DFQATT and CDR2 is SNEGSKA in the germline V gene (reference sequence). V dropped 3 bases and J dropped 1 base, with 13 bases sitting between them. The DNA for the CDR3 is TGCAGTGCTAGGTTGACAGAAGTATCCTACGAGCAGTACTTC. This encodes CSARLTEVSYEQYF.

The genes are TRBV24-1 and TRBJ2-1, with D possibly TRBD2 on 7 matching bases. V lost 4 bases to trimming and J lost 7 bases, with 16 bases between them. The CDR3 extends over 15 amino acids. Germline V gene data show CDR1 as KGHDR and CDR2 as SFDVKD. CDR3 DNA: TGTGCCACCAGTGACCCACAGGGAGGGTGTAATGAGCAGTTCTTC. It yields the protein CATSDPQGGCNEQFF.

This clonotype has at least ten counts. The J gene is TRBJ1-5, the V gene TRBV5-1; D not certain. CDR3 length: 14 residues. Trimming left V 0 bases short and J 5 bases short, with 9 bases between. Germline V CDR1 and CDR2: SGHRS, YFSETQ. The CDR3: CASSLAYGDQPQHF. CDR3 nucleotides: TGCGCCAGCAGCTTGGCCTACGGTGATCAGCCCCAGCATTTT.

The V and J genes are TRBV27 and TRBJ2-4, with D unresolved. Trimming shortened V by 2 bases and J by 0 bases, and 11 bases separated the two germline ends. The CDR3 contains 16 residues. Germline assignment: CDR1 MNHEY and CDR2 SMNVEV (reference sequence). CDR3 protein: CASSLGHLLAKNIQYF. CDR3 nucleotides: TGTGCCAGCAGTTTAGGGCATCTCCTAGCCAAAAACATTCAGTACTTC.

This chain joins TRBV25-1 and TRBJ1-1; D is uncertain. The CDR3 is 12 amino acids. In germline, CDR1 is MGHDK, CDR2 SYGVNS. Trimming cost V 3 bases and J 1 base, with 3 bases left between them. CDR3 coding DNA: TGTGCCAGCAGTGAGCCGAACACTGAAGCTTTCTTT. It yields the protein CASSEPNTEAFF.

This rearrangement joins TRBV5-1 to TRBJ2-7; TRBD1 aligns across 7 bases. Germline CDR1 SGHRS, CDR2 YFSETQ. The V and J ends lost 4 bases and 5 bases, in that order; junction bases with no gene match: 12. This CDR3 is built from 15 residues. The CDR3 sequence is CASSHRLRGMHEQYF. In DNA, the CDR3 is TGCGCCAGCAGCCATAGGCTCAGGGGGATGCACGAGCAGTACTTC.

The V call is TRBV18, the J call TRBJ1-5; TRBD1 matches at 8 bases. The V gene's germline CDR1 is KGHSH and CDR2 LQKENI. This CDR3 comprises 17 residues. The J segment lost 3 bases and the V segment lost 6 bases, leaving 13 bases of the junction unmatched. The CDR3 nucleotides read TGTGCCAGCTCCCTTTTATCCGGACAGGGCGTCAATCAGCCCCAGCATTTT. Amino acid sequence: CASSLLSGQGVNQPQHF. The complete variable domain, with remaining parts taken from reference TRBV18 and TRBJ1-5, reads NAGVMQNPRHLVRRRGQEARLRCSPMKGHSHVYWYRQLPEEGLKFMVYLQKENIIDESGMPKERFSAEFPKEGPSILRIQQVVRGDSAAYFCASSLLSGQGVNQPQHFGDGTRLSIL.

The gene calls are TRBV12-3 or TRBV12-4 and TRBJ2-3; D gene uncertain. Trimming removed 6 bases at V and 6 bases at J, with 7 bases between. The CDR3 has 11 residues. CDR3 in amino acids: CASRYADTQYF. CDR3 DNA sequence: TGTGCCAGCAGGTACGCCGATACGCAGTATTTT.